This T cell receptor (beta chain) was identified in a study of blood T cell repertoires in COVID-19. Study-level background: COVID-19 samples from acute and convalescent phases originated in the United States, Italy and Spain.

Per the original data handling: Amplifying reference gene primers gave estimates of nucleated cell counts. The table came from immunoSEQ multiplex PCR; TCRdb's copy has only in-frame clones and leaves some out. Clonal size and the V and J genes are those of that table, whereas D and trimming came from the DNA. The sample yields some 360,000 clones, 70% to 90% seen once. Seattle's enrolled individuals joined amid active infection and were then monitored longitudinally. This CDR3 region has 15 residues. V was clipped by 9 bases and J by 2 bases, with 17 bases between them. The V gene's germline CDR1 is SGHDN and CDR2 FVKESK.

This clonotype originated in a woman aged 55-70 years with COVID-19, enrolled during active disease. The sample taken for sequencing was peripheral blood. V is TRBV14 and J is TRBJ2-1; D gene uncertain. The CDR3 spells CASRSGSITYNEQFF. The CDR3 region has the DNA TGTGCCAGTCGTTCCGGGTCAATCACCTACAATGAGCAGTTCTTC.